This TCR beta chain was profiled in a study of cytomegalovirus exposure and HLA in healthy donors. The wider study: From 190 million or so T cells, an earlier analysis saw some 120 million unique TCR beta sequences.

PCR involved 60 Vbeta and 13 Jbeta primers. Measured with immunoSEQ multiplex PCR; TCRdb has only the in-frame clones, and not every one. The table has roughly 120,000 clones, more than 80% seen once; the top ten hold under 3%. Overall study results and limits: When analyzed later, a missense DCLRE1C variant was found to be linked to TCR beta V- and J-gene trimming. As immune exposure information, only CMV serostatus was available. Despite most TCR sequences being rare, some public TCRs occurred in many donors.

For this clone: The antigen is undetermined.

The CDR3 consists of 14 residues. CDR1 is SGDLS and CDR2 is YYNGEE in the germline V gene. Trimming stripped 4 bases from V and 3 bases from J, with 14 bases between. The V gene is TRBV9, the J gene TRBJ2-7, with D possibly matching TRBD2 (6 bases). What was sequenced was PBMCs. The clonotype comes from a man aged 25 to 45 in good health and CMV-seronegative. The CDR3 region has the DNA TGTGCCAGCAGCCCAAGACTAGACGGCTACGAGCAGTACTTC. Encoded protein: CASSPRLDGYEQYF. The full variable domain, with the rest looked up from reference TRBV9 and TRBJ2-7, is DSGVTQTPKHLITATGQRVTLRCSPRSGDLSVYWYQQSLDQGLQFLIQYYNGEERAKGNILERFSAQQFPDLHSELNLSSLELGDSALYFCASSPRLDGYEQYFGPGTRLTVT.